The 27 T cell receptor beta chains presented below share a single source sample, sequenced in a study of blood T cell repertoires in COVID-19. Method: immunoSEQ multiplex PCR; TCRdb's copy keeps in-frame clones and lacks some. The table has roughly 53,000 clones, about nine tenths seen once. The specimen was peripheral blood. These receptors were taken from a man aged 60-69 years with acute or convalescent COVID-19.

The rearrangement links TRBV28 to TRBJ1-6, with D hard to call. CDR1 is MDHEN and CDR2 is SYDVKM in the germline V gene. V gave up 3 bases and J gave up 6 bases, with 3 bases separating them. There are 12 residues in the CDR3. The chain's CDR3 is CASSFLNSPLHF. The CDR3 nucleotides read TGTGCCAGCAGTTTTCTTAATTCACCCCTCCACTTT.

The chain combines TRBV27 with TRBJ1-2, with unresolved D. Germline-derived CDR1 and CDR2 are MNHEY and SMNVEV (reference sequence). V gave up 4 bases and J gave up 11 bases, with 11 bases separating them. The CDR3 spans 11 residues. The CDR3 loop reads CASSSGARYTF. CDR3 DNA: TGTGCCAGCAGTTCTGGAGCCCGTTACACCTTC.

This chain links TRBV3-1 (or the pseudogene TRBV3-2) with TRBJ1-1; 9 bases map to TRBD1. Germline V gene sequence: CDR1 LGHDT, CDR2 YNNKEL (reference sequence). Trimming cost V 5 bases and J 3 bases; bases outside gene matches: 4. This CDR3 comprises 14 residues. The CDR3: CASSKRQGDTEAFF. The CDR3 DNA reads TGTGCCAGCAGCAAGAGACAGGGGGACACTGAAGCTTTCTTT.

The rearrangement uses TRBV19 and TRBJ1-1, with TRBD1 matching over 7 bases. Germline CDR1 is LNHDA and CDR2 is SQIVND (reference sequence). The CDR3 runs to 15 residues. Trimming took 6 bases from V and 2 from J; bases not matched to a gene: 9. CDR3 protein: CASSFSRTGNTEAFF. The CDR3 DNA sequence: TGTGCCAGTAGCTTCTCCAGGACAGGTAACACTGAAGCTTTCTTT.

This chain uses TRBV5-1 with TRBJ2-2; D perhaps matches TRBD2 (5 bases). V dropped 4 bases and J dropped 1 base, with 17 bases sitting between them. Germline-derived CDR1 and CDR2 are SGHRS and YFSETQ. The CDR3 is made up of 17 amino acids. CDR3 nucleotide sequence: TGCGCCAGCAGCCAGAGGACGCCGGCGGGGAACACCGGGGAGCTGTTTTTT. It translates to CASSQRTPAGNTGELFF.

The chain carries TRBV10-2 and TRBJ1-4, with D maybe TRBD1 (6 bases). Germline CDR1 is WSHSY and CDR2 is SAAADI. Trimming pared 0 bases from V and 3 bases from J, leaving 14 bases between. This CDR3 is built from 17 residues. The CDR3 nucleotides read TGCGCCAGCAGTGAGTCGACAGGCCGGGGTTCTAATGAAAAACTGTTTTTT. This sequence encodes CASSESTGRGSNEKLFF.

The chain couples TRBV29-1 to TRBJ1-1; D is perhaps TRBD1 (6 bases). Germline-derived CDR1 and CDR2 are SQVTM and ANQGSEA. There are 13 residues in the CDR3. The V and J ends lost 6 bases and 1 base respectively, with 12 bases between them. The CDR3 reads CSVYRASNTEAFF. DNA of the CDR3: TGCAGCGTCTACAGGGCTTCGAACACTGAAGCTTTCTTT. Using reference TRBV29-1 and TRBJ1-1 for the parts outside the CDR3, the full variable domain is SAVISQKPSRDICQRGTSLTIQCQVDSQVTMMFWYRQQPGQSLTLIATANQGSEATYESGFVIDKFPISRPNLTFSTLTVSNMSPEDSSIYLCSVYRASNTEAFFGQGTRLTVV.

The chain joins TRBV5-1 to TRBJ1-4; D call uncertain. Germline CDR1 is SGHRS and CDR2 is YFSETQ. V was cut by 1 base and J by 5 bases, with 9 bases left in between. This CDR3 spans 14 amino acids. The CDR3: CASSLYTGNEKLFF. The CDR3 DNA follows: TGCGCCAGCAGCTTGTACACGGGAAATGAAAAACTGTTTTTT.

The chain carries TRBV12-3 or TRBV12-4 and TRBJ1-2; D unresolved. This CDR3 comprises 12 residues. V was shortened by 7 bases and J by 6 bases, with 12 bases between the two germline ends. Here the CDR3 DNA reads TGTGCCAGCACGTCGGAGAATCATGGCTACACCTTC. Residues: CASTSENHGYTF.

The CDR3 loop is CASSLGGPYGYTF. The DNA for the CDR3 is TGTGCCAGCAGCTTGGGAGGGCCCTATGGCTACACCTTC. The V and J genes are TRBV5-4 and TRBJ1-2; no clear D gene. Looked up from germline, CDR1 is SGHNT and CDR2 is YYREEE (reference sequence). The V end was cut by 0 bases, the J end by 4 bases, with 7 bases between. The CDR3 totals 13 residues.

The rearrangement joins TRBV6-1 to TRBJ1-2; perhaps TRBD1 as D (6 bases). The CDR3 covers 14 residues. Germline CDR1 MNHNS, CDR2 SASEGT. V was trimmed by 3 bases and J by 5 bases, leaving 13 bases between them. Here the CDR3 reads CASSEGGRWYGYTF. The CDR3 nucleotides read TGTGCCAGCAGTGAGGGGGGGCGGTGGTATGGCTACACCTTC.

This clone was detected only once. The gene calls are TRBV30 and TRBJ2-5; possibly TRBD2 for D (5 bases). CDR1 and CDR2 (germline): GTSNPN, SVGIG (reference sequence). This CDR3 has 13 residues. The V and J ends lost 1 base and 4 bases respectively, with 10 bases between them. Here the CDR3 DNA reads TGTGCCTGGAGTGAGGGAGTAGGAGAGACCCAGTACTTC. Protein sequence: CAWSEGVGETQYF.

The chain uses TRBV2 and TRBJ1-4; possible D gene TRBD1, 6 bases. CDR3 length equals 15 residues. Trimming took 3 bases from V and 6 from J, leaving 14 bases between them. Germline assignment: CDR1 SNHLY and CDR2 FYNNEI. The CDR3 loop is CASSDDLGQHEKLFF. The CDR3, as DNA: TGTGCCAGCAGTGACGACCTTGGACAGCATGAAAAACTGTTTTTT.

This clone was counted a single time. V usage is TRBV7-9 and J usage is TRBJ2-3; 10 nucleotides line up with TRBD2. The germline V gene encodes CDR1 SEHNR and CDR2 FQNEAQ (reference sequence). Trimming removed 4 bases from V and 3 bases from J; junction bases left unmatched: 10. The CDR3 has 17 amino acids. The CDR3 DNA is TGTGCCAGCAGCTCCGCCTTGGCTAGCGGGGGAACAGATACGCAGTATTTT. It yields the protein CASSSALASGGTDTQYF.

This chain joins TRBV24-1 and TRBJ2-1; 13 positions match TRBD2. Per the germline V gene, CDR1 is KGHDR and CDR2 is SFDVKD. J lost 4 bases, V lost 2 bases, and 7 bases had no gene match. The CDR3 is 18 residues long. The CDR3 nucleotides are TGTGCCACCAGTGATTCAACTAGCGGGGGGGCCGGGTACAATGAGCAGTTCTTC. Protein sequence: CATSDSTSGGAGYNEQFF.

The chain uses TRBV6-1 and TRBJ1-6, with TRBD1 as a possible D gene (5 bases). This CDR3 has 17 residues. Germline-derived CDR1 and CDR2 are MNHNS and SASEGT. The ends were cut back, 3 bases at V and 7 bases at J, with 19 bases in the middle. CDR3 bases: TGTGCCAGCAGTGACAGGGTGCCCGTCTTAGGGAATTCACCCCTCCACTTT. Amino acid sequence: CASSDRVPVLGNSPLHF.

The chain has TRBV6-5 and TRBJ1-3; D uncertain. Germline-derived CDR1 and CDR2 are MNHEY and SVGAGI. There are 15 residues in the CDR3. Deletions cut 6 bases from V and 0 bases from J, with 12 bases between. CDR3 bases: TGTGCCAGCAGCTTAAACCGCGGCTCTGGAAACACCATATATTTT. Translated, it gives CASSLNRGSGNTIYF.

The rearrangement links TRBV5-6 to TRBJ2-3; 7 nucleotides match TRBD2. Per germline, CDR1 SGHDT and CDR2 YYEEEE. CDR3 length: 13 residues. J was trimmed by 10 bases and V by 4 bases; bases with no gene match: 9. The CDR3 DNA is TGTGCCAGCAGCCCCTGGGGAGGGGATGCGCAGTATTTT. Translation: CASSPWGGDAQYF.

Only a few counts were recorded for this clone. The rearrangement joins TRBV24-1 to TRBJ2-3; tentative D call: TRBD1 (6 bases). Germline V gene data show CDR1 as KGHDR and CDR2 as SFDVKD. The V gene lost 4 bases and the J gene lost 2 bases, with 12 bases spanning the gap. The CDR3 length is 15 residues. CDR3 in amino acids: CATSEPDSYTDTQYF. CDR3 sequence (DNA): TGTGCCACCAGTGAACCGGACAGCTACACAGATACGCAGTATTTT.

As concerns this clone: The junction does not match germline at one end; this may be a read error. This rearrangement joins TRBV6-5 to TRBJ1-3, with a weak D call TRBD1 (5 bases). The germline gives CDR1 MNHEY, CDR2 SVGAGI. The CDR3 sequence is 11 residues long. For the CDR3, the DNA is TGTGCCAGCAGTCCGAAAGGGACTTTCCATTTT. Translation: CASSPKGTFHF.

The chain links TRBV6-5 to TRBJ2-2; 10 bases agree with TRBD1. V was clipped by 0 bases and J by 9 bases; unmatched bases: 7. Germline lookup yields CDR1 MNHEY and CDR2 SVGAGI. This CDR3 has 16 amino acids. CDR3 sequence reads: CASSYSTGTGARELFF. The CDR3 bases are TGTGCCAGCAGTTACTCCACTGGGACAGGGGCCCGGGAGCTGTTTTTT.

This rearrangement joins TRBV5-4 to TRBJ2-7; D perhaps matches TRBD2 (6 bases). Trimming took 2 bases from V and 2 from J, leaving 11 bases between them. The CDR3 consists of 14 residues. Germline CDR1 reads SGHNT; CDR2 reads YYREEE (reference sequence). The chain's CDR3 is CASSLSGSPYEQYF. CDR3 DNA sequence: TGTGCCAGCAGCTTAAGCGGGTCACCCTACGAGCAGTACTTC.

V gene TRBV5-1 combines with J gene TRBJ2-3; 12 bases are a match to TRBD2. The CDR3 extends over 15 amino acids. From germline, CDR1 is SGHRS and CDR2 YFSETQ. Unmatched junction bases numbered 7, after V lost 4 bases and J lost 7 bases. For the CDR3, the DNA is TGCGCCAGCAGCCCGCTGACTAGCGGGGGAAATACGCAGTATTTT. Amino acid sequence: CASSPLTSGGNTQYF.

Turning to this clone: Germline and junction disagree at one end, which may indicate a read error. CDR3 sequence reads: CASSSAPGPGGETQYF. The DNA for the CDR3 is TGTGCTAGCAGCTCCGCACCGGGACCCGGGGGAGAGACCCAGTACTTC. This chain uses TRBV7-7 with TRBJ2-5; D is perhaps TRBD2 (6 bases). This CDR3 has 16 amino acids. Germline CDR1 and CDR2: SSHAT and FNYEAQ (reference sequence).

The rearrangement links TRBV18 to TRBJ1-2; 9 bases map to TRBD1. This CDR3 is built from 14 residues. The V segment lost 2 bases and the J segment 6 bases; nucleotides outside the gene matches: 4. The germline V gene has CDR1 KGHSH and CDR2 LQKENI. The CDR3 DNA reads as TGTGCCAGCTCACCAACCGGACAGGGGAATGGCTACACCTTC. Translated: CASSPTGQGNGYTF.

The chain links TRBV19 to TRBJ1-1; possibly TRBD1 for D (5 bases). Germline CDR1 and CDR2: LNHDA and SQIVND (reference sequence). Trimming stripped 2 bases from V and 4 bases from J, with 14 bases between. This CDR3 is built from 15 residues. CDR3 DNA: TGTGCCAGTAGTATACGAGGGGCCGGGGGCACTGAAGCTTTCTTT. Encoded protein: CASSIRGAGGTEAFF.

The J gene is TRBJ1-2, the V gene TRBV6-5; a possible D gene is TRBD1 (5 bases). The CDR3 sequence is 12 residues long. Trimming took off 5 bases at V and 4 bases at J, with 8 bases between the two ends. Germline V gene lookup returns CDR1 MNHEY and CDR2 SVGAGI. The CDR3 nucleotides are TGTGCCAGCAGTATTCAGGGCTATGGCTACACCTTC. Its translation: CASSIQGYGYTF.